The subject of this entry is one T cell receptor (beta chain). The Seattle patients joined while their infection was active and were tracked longitudinally afterward. V lost 1 base, J lost 3 bases, and 9 bases lay in between. The germline gives CDR1 MNHNS, CDR2 SASEGT. This CDR3 contains 15 residues. Original processing notes: Amplification of reference gene primers provided the estimated nucleated cell counts. Assay: immunoSEQ multiplex PCR; the TCRdb copy retains only in-frame clones and omits some. The V and J calls and clone size are taken from that table; D and trimming were inferred from the DNA. This table holds about 170,000 clones, around four fifths found once. The data were taken from a study of blood T cell repertoires in COVID-19. The wider study: COVID-19 samples collected from the United States, Italy and Spain covered acute and convalescent phases. The cDNA or gDNA used as material had been derived from T cells, B-cell-depleted T cells, or PBMCs.

The material sequenced was peripheral blood. The chain is built from TRBV6-1 and TRBJ1-4, with D maybe TRBD1 (5 bases). This clonotype was obtained from a woman in her 70s with COVID-19, enrolled during active disease. In DNA form, the CDR3 reads TGTGCCAGCAGTGAAGAGGGGTTAGCTAATGAAAAACTGTTTTTT. Its protein product is CASSEEGLANEKLFF.